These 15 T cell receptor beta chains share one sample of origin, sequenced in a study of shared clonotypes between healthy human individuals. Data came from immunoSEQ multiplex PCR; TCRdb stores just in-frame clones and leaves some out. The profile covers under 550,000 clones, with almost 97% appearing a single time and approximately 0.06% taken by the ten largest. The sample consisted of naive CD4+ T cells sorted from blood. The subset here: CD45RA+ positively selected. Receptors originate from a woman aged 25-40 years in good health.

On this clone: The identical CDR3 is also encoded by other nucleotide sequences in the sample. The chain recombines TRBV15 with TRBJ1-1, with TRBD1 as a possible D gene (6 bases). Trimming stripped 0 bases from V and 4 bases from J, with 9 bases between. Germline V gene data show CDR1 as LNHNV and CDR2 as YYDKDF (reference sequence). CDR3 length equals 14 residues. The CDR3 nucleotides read TGTGCCACCAGCAGAGATAGGGGGGGCACTGAAGCTTTCTTT. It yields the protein CATSRDRGGTEAFF.

CDR3 nucleotides: TGCAGCGTCTCGTGGACTAGCGGGAGAGGTGAGCAGTTCTTC. Protein sequence: CSVSWTSGRGEQFF. V gene TRBV29-1 combines with J gene TRBJ2-1; 13 bases map to TRBD2. This CDR3 comprises 14 residues. Germline CDR1 and CDR2: SQVTM and ANQGSEA. After removal of 6 bases from V and 9 bases from J, the junction contained 8 bases not matched to a gene.

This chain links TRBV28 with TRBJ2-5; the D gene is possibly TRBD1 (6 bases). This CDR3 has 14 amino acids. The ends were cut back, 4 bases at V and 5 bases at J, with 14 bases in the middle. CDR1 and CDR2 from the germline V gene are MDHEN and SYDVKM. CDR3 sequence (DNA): TGTGCCAGCAGTTCTTCAGGGGTTGCTGAGACCCAGTACTTC. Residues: CASSSSGVAETQYF.

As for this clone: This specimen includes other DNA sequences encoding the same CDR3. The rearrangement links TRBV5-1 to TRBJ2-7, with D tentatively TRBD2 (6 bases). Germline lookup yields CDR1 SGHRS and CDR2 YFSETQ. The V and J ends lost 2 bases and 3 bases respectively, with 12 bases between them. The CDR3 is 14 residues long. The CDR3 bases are TGCGCCAGCAGCTTAGGGGACTCGGGCTACGAGCAGTACTTC. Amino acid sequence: CASSLGDSGYEQYF.

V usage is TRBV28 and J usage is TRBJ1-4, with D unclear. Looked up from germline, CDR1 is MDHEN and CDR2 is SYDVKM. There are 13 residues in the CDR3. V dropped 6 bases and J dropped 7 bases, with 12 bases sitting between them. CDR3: CASSPGSIEKLFF. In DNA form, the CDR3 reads TGTGCCAGCAGCCCCGGCTCAATTGAAAAACTGTTTTTT. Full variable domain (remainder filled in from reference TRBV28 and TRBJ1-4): DVKVTQSSRYLVKRTGEKVFLECVQDMDHENMFWYRQDPGLGLRLIYFSYDVKMKEKGDIPEGYSVSREKKERFSLILESASTNQTSMYLCASSPGSIEKLFFGSGTQLSVL.

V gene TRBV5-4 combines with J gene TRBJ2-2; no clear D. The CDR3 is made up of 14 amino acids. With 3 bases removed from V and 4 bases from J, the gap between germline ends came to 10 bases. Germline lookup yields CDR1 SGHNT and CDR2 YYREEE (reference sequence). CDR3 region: CASSSWTGTGELFF. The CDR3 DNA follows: TGTGCCAGCAGCTCCTGGACGGGCACCGGGGAGCTGTTTTTT.

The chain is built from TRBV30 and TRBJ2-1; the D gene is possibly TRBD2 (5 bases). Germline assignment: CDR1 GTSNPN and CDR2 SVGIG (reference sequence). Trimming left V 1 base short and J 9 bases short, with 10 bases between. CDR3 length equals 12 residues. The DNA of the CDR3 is TGTGCCTGGAGTGGGACTTTGGGTGAGCAGTTCTTC. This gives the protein CAWSGTLGEQFF.

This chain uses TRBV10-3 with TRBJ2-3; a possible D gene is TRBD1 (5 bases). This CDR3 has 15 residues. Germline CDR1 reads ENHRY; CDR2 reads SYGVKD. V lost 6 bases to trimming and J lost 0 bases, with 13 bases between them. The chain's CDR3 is CAIRLQGFSTDTQYF. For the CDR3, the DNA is TGTGCCATCAGACTCCAGGGTTTTAGCACAGATACGCAGTATTTT.

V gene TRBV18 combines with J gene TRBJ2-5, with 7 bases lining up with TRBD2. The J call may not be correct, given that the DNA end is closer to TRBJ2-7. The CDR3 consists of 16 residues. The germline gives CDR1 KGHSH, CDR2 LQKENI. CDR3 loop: CASSPLDAGTTYEQYF. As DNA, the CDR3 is TGTGCCAGCTCACCACTAGATGCGGGGACTACCTACGAGCAGTACTTC.

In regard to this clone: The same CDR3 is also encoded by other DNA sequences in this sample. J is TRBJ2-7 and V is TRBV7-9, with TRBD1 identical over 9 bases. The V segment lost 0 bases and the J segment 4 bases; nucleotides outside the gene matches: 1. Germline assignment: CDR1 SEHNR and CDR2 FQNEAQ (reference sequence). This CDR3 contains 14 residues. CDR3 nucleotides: TGTGCCAGCAGCTTAGCCGGACAGGGGTACGAGCAGTACTTC. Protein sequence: CASSLAGQGYEQYF.

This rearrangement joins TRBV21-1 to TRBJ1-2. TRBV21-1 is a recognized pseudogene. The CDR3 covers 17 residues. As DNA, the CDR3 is TGTGCCAGCAGCGCACCGGGGCCGAGAACCGGGTTGGGTGGCTACACCTTC. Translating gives CASSAPGPRTGLGGYTF.

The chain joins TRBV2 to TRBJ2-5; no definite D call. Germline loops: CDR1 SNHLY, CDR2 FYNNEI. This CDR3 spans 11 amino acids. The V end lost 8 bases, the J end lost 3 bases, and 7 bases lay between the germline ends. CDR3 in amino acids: CASGEEETQYF. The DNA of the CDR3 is TGTGCCAGCGGAGAGGAAGAGACCCAGTACTTC.

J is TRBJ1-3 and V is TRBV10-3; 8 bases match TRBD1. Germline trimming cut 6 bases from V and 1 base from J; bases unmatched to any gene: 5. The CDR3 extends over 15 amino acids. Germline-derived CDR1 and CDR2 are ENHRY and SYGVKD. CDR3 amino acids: CAISGRGQSGNTIYF. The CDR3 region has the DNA TGTGCCATCAGCGGCAGGGGGCAGTCTGGAAACACCATATATTTT.

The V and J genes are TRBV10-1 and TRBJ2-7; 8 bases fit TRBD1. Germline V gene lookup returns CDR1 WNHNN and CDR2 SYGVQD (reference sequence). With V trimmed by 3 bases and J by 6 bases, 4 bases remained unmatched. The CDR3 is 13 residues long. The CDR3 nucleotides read TGCGCCAGCAGTGACGGACAGGGTACCGAGCAGTACTTC. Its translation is CASSDGQGTEQYF.

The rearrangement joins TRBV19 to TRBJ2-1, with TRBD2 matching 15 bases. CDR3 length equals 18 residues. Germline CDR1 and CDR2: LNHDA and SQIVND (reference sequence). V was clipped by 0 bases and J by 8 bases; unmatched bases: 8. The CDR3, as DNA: TGTGCCAGTAGTATAGAGGGTGGACTAGCGGGAGGGCTGGATGAGCAGTTCTTC. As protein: CASSIEGGLAGGLDEQFF.